The source of this T cell receptor beta chain is a study of shared clonotypes between healthy human individuals. Findings and caveats of the study: Some clonotypes were shared by all four sorted-subset donors, while others were not shared. The non-shared ones had lower generation probabilities than the shared ones.

As regards this clone: Antigen specificity is unknown.

Several immunoSEQ 96-well plates shared each subset's DNA, each plate a replicate. TCRdb's table, derived via immunoSEQ multiplex PCR, lists solely in-frame clones and lacks some. The sample shows fewer than 400,000 clones, approximately 79% of them seen only once. V shed 6 bases and J 1 base; nucleotides not matched to a gene: 3. The germline CDR1 and CDR2 sequences are SNHLY and FYNNEI. The CDR3 runs 14 residues. The source material was memory CD4+ T cells sorted from blood. Subset noted: CD45RA-negative fraction. The V and J genes are TRBV2 and TRBJ2-5, with TRBD1 matching 9 bases. This clonotype was obtained from a man aged 25-45 years in good health. CDR3 amino acids: CASRGQGSQETQYF. CDR3 in DNA: TGTGCCAGCAGGGGACAGGGATCCCAAGAGACCCAGTACTTC.